This entry concerns a single T cell receptor (beta chain). Its antigen target is currently unknown. No base quality values were provided; no much bigger clone lies one nucleotide off. This sample was taken from a study of regulatory T cells in long-lasting Graves disease (dated by TCRdb to 2020 to 2022). With regard to the full study: Antithyroid drugs had been taken for less than 3 months by newly diagnosed Graves' disease patients. A total of roughly 33 samples underwent TCR sequencing: about 13 from persistent and around 20 from newly diagnosed Graves' disease patients. The study was registered as a clinical trial and conducted in China. Patients with persistent Graves' disease were compared with patients with newly diagnosed Graves' disease using TCR sequencing and RNA sequencing of peripheral blood.

This specimen's time point label, interpreted: newly diagnosed GD, antithyroid drugs for less than 3 months. For both TCR sequencing and RNA sequencing, RNA was extracted from PBMCs using TRIzol. The diagnosis of Graves' disease was made according to American Thyroid Association guidelines. Patients for the study were recruited at an endocrinology department in Xi'an, China. Each patient gave about 9.1 milliliters of peripheral blood, collected in an EDTA anticoagulant tube. Ficoll Paque Plus density gradient separation was used to isolate PBMCs, and no further T cell sorting was done. RNA quality was checked with an Agilent 2100 Bioanalyzer and agarose gel, and concentration with a NanoDrop 2000. The library was prepared using multiplex PCR. The listed sequencing device is Illumina HiSeq 4000. TCR beta libraries were built with iRepertoire HTBI primers and Arm-PCR amplification of CDR3 regions. Gel purification was performed on PCR products prior to sequencing. In the paper's pipeline: Gene usage analysis of CDR3 amino acid clonotypes relied on the 60 or so TRBV and 12 to 15 TRBJ segments identified across samples. COPE and FqMerger were used to merge the filtered high-quality paired reads into contigs. Contigs were aligned with BLAST to IMGT TRBV, TRBD and TRBJ reference genes, and CDR3 was defined per IMGT. Clonotypes above 0.1% frequency were classified as highly expanded clones. Shannon entropy was used to measure repertoire diversity, and the Gini coefficient was used to measure V-J evenness. A clonotype was considered public if more than one individual shared it. In TCRdb, the public reads were trimmed at Q25 with fastp and aligned with MiXCR, with productive beta chains retained. Entries that share a CDR3 protein sequence are merged under the most common genes and DNA. It is TCRdb's table, rather than the study itself, that gives the V and J calls and clone size. Across this sample there are some 500,000 distinct CDR3 sequences, with 13% seen only once. The ten top clones hold about 9.1% of the sample.

What the work shows at the level of the full study, not this receptor alone: The small sample size was acknowledged by the authors as a limitation that may reduce accuracy. Peripheral blood alone was examined, since thyroid tissue, which constituted the primary lesion, could not be accessed. More public clonotypes were shared among persistent patients (under 3,000) than among newly diagnosed patients (roughly 1,000). Only the TCR beta chain was sequenced and analyzed. Persistent disease showed preferential use of TRBV28, TRBJ1-2 and TRBJ2-5, whereas newly diagnosed disease favored TRBV20-1 and TRBJ2-1. Persistent Graves' disease patients showed lower TCR Shannon entropy and fewer highly expanded clones than newly diagnosed patients, suggesting clonal expansion.

Trimming at the junction amounts to 0 bases on V and 3 bases on J, and the germline ends lie 16 bases apart. The germline V gene provides CDR1 SGHRS and CDR2 YFSETQ. The CDR3 spans 17 residues, from the cysteine through the phenylalanine. This entry keeps only the CDR3 DNA: 51 bases, framed from base 1. The same specimen was also included in a second study, on T cells in Graves' hyperthyroidism and ophthalmopathy. Taken from the second paper: A patient counted as having stable Graves' hyperthyroidism if no progression to ophthalmopathy occurred over 18 months of follow-up. Hyperthyroidism patients were newly diagnosed, had a disease duration of under 2 months, and were aged 18 to 65 years. Exclusion was applied to patients with uncontrolled infections, other autoimmune diseases, pregnancy or lactation. Diagnoses were based on clinical symptoms, serum thyroxine and TRAb, thyroid ultrasound and orbital computed tomography. The TCR CDR3 was subjected to a first round of RT-PCR using the HTBI primer set and the Qiagen OneStep RT-PCR kit. Most expanded thyroid clonotypes (frequency above 0.001) were also found in blood, which suggests that blood repertoires may mirror thyroid immune responses. A 13 V-J signature model separated ophthalmopathy from stable hyperthyroidism, with 87.88% sensitivity and roughly 82% specificity in cross-validation and 80%/75% in testing. In validation, progression to ophthalmopathy was predicted by the model with approximately 67% sensitivity and about 72% specificity, a median of roughly 6.4 months before onset. To identify distinguishing TCR V-J signatures, a discovery cohort of around 100 patients was used, comprising 43 with Graves' ophthalmopathy and some 60 with stable Graves' hyperthyroidism. Prospective prediction of ophthalmopathy was tested in an independent validation cohort consisting of fewer than 20 hyperthyroidism patients and approximately 16 patients who later progressed to ophthalmopathy. The approximately 95 discovery patients were divided at random into training and test sets in a 7:3 ratio. In more than 5 Graves' hyperthyroidism patients, the study also compared T-cell repertoires from thyroid tissue with T-cell repertoires from blood. After blood sampling, hyperthyroidism patients were treated with methimazole at a starting dose of 30 mg daily, and ophthalmopathy patients were treated with high-dose intravenous methylprednisolone. A second multiplex PCR round built the libraries, followed by size selection and purification. Paired-end sequencing of the libraries was performed with 100 bp reads on an Illumina HiSeq2000. SOAPnuke was used to process the raw data, with reads discarded if the reads contained adapters or uncalled bases, had a mean Phred below 15, or lacked an exact constant-primer or identifier match. COPE v1.2.5 was used to merge the high-quality paired reads, and each unique nucleotide sequence was defined as a clonotype. Clonotypes were aligned to IMGT TRBV, TRBD and TRBJ reference segments using MiTCR v1.1. Only V-J combinations with frequency above 0.0001, covering approximately 99% of repertoires, were analysed. A TCS score was defined as the ratio of F50 (clonal expansion) to E x V (chaos), with BLOSUM62-based TCRdist applied between CDR3 peptides within each V-J. Welch's t-statistics and random forest reduced roughly 500 V-J features to under 15, which were used in a naive Bayes classifier (R e1071). No statistical method was used to set the sample size in advance, and investigators knew the group allocation. The paper describes TCR Vbeta CDR3 sequencing of 120 to 150 peripheral blood samples, made up of around 41 ophthalmopathy patients, 70 to 80 hyperthyroidism patients and 17 progressor patients.

The chain uses TRBV5-1 and TRBJ2-1; the D gene is perhaps TRBD1, from 6 matching bases. This receptor was taken from a man aged 30 to 45 with Graves disease. Donor details come from another sample of the same person, matched by shared clones. The sequencing here drew on peripheral blood mononuclear cells (PBMCs), taken at new diagnosis, from a patient treated with antithyroid drugs. The CDR3 is CASSLEFQGPYYNEQFF. The DNA sequence is given as TGCGCCAGCAGCTTGGAGTTCCAGGGGCCCTACTACAATGAGCAGTTCTTC. Reference TRBV5-1 and TRBJ2-1 proteins supply the regions before and after the CDR3; the full variable domain is: KAGVTQTPRYLIKTRGQQVTLSCSPISGHRSVSWYQQTPGQGLQFLFEYFSETQRNKGNFPGRFSGRQFSNSRSEMNVSTLELGDSALYLCASSLEFQGPYYNEQFFGPGTRLTVL.